These 18 T cell receptor beta chains were all obtained from the same sample, sequenced in a study of cytomegalovirus exposure and HLA in healthy donors. 13 Jbeta primers and 60 Vbeta primers were used for the PCR. Profiling relied on immunoSEQ multiplex PCR, and the TCRdb table lists in-frame clones only, not all of them. The repertoire consists of 130,000 or so clones, with roughly 80% occurring once and the leading ten covering 2% to 2.5%. Sequencing was done on a sample of PBMCs. Receptors were obtained from a man aged 30-40 years in good health and CMV-seronegative.

The chain employs TRBV6-5 and TRBJ2-1; 8 nucleotides agree with TRBD1. V dropped 8 bases and J dropped 4; count of bases not matched to a gene: 1. Germline V gene sequence: CDR1 MNHEY, CDR2 SVGAGI. There are 12 residues in the CDR3. The CDR3 here is CASGQGYNEQFF. The CDR3 nucleotides read TGTGCCAGCGGACAGGGTTACAATGAGCAGTTCTTC.

This chain connects TRBV18 to TRBJ2-7, with D maybe TRBD2 (6 bases). The germline gives CDR1 KGHSH, CDR2 LQKENI. V lost 3 bases and J 1 base, leaving 10 bases between the germline ends. The CDR3 totals 14 residues. CDR3 residues: CASSPTRGSYEQYF. In nucleotides, the CDR3 is TGTGCCAGCTCACCGACTCGGGGGTCCTACGAGCAGTACTTC.

This clone appeared a single time. This sequence joins TRBV4-1 and TRBJ2-7; 10 bases line up with TRBD2. V shed 0 bases, J shed 7 bases, and the junction held 6 bases outside the gene matches. There are 15 residues in the CDR3. CDR1 MGHRA and CDR2 YSYEKL come from the germline V gene. CDR3 DNA sequence: TGCGCCAGCAGCCAAGATCGAGCGGGGGGGCGGGAGCAGTACTTC. This codes for CASSQDRAGGREQYF.

Comment on this clone: Germline is not matched at one junction end, which may reflect a read error. This rearrangement joins TRBV11-3 to TRBJ2-6; 10 bases are a match to TRBD1. The germline V gene encodes CDR1 SGHNT and CDR2 YENEEA. This CDR3 is 17 amino acids long. The chain's CDR3 is CASSSGQGRSGANGLTF. In DNA form, the CDR3 reads TGTGCCAGCAGTTCGGGACAGGGGCGCTCTGGGGCCAACGGCCTGACTTTC.

The chain employs TRBV20-1 and TRBJ2-3, with unresolved D. Germline V gene data show CDR1 as DFQATT and CDR2 as SNEGSKA (reference sequence). The V end lost 5 bases, the J end lost 10 bases, and 13 bases lay between the germline ends. The CDR3 totals 11 residues. Written as DNA, the CDR3 is TGCAGTGCTCCCCGAAGTTCGGCGCAGTATTTT. Amino acid sequence: CSAPRSSAQYF.

This chain connects TRBV5-5 to TRBJ1-6; no reliable D call. The germline V gene encodes CDR1 SGHKS and CDR2 YYEKEE (reference sequence). The V end was cut by 2 bases, the J end by 9 bases, with 15 bases between. The CDR3 is 15 residues long. For the CDR3, the DNA is TGTGCCAGCAGCTTCAATTACCCCGCCAGTTCACCCCTCCACTTT. Translated, it gives CASSFNYPASSPLHF.

This rearrangement joins TRBV6-5 to TRBJ1-3; D is unclear. There are 14 residues in the CDR3. Trimming removed 2 bases at V and 0 bases at J, with 5 bases between. The germline V gene has CDR1 MNHEY and CDR2 SVGAGI. For the CDR3, the DNA is TGTGCCAGCAGTTACGGGCTCTCTGGAAACACCATATATTTT. It yields the protein CASSYGLSGNTIYF.

The chain uses TRBV5-6 and TRBJ1-6; 11 nucleotides agree with TRBD1. The trim removed 4 bases at V and 7 bases at J, leaving 7 bases unmatched. This CDR3 spans 16 amino acids. Germline V lookup: CDR1 SGHDT, CDR2 YYEEEE. The CDR3 protein is CASSLAGQGANSPLHF. Here the CDR3 DNA reads TGTGCCAGCAGCCTAGCCGGACAGGGGGCAAATTCACCCCTCCACTTT.

In DNA, the CDR3 is TGCAGCGCTGGGACCCTCCCGCGGGAGCAGTACTTC. Translation gives CSAGTLPREQYF. The rearrangement links TRBV29-1 to TRBJ2-5; 7 bases align to TRBD2. V was clipped by 7 bases and J by 11 bases; unmatched bases: 13. Germline V gene lookup returns CDR1 SQVTM and CDR2 ANQGSEA. The CDR3 length is 12 residues.

The V call is TRBV5-1, the J call TRBJ2-2; TRBD1 matches 7 bases. The germline CDR1 and CDR2 sequences are SGHRS and YFSETQ. The junction had 0 bases not matched to a gene; V was cut back by 0 bases and J by 1 base. The CDR3 totals 15 residues. The CDR3 here is CASSLGTGNTGELFF. The CDR3 nucleotides are TGCGCCAGCAGCTTGGGGACAGGGAACACCGGGGAGCTGTTTTTT.

This chain connects TRBV18 to TRBJ2-7; 11 bases are shared with TRBD1. The CDR3 sequence is 14 residues long. The V gene's germline CDR1 is KGHSH and CDR2 LQKENI. The V and J ends lost 2 bases and 3 bases, in that order; junction bases with no gene match: 0. The CDR3 here is CASSPGTGGYEQYF. The CDR3 region has the DNA TGTGCCAGCTCACCAGGGACAGGGGGCTACGAGCAGTACTTC. Full variable domain (remainder filled in from reference TRBV18 and TRBJ2-7): NAGVMQNPRHLVRRRGQEARLRCSPMKGHSHVYWYRQLPEEGLKFMVYLQKENIIDESGMPKERFSAEFPKEGPSILRIQQVVRGDSAAYFCASSPGTGGYEQYFGPGTRLTVT.

The chain combines TRBV7-9 with TRBJ1-5; D gene uncertain. Germline lookup yields CDR1 SEHNR and CDR2 FQNEAQ (reference sequence). CDR3 length: 14 residues. Trimming removed 1 base from V and 4 bases from J, with 8 bases in between. In DNA form, the CDR3 reads TGTGCCAGCAGCTTAGGAGAGGGTAATCAGCCCCAGCATTTT. Amino acid sequence: CASSLGEGNQPQHF.

The chain recombines TRBV2 with TRBJ2-3; tentative D call: TRBD2 (6 bases). The CDR3 has 16 residues. CDR1 is SNHLY, CDR2 FYNNEI, per germline. V shed 6 bases and J shed 2 bases, with 18 bases lying between them. The CDR3 region is CASRAGPISYTDTQYF. The CDR3 DNA reads as TGTGCCAGCAGGGCGGGACCGATATCCTACACAGATACGCAGTATTTT.

The chain is built from TRBV6-1 and TRBJ1-1; 9 bases align to TRBD1. After removal of 6 bases from V and 5 bases from J, the junction contained 10 bases not matched to a gene. CDR3 size: 15 residues. Germline V lookup: CDR1 MNHNS, CDR2 SASEGT. The CDR3: CASRDSGTGWTEAFF. DNA of the CDR3: TGTGCCAGCAGGGACTCCGGGACAGGGTGGACTGAAGCTTTCTTT.

The CDR3 region has the DNA TGTGCCAGCAGCTTAGGGGGCGGGGGGATTATGATCCAAGAGACCCAGTACTTC. This translates into CASSLGGGGIMIQETQYF. This chain links TRBV7-2 with TRBJ2-5; 8 nucleotides line up with TRBD2. The CDR3 is 18 amino acids. Germline V gene data show CDR1 as SGHTA and CDR2 as FQGNSA. V shed 1 base, J shed 1 base, and the junction held 11 bases outside the gene matches.

The rearrangement joins TRBV6-5 to TRBJ2-7; a weak D match, TRBD1 (6 bases). This CDR3 has 16 residues. CDR1 is MNHEY and CDR2 is SVGAGI in the germline V gene. V shed 2 bases and J shed 2 bases, with 16 bases lying between them. The CDR3 nucleotides read TGTGCCAGCAGTTACACGGGCAGGGGACCTACCTACGAGCAGTACTTC. Encoded protein: CASSYTGRGPTYEQYF.

V usage is TRBV6-1 and J usage is TRBJ2-2; 8 bases agree with TRBD1. Germline CDR1 is MNHNS and CDR2 is SASEGT. The V and J ends lost 0 bases and 4 bases, in that order; junction bases with no gene match: 7. This CDR3 spans 17 amino acids. The CDR3 DNA is TGTGCCAGCAGTGAAGCAATAGGGGACAGGACCACCGGGGAGCTGTTTTTT. It yields the protein CASSEAIGDRTTGELFF.

The CDR3 is CASSLDAGYDSPLHF. The CDR3 DNA follows: TGTGCCAGCAGCTTAGATGCAGGGTACGATTCACCCCTCCACTTT. The rearrangement uses TRBV11-3 and TRBJ1-6; maybe TRBD1 (5 bases). Germline CDR1 and CDR2: SGHNT and YENEEA. Trimming left V 0 bases short and J 8 bases short, with 11 bases between. This CDR3 has 15 amino acids.